This T cell receptor beta chain appears in the sequencing data of a study of CD4 T cells in relation to SARS-CoV-2 and coronaviruses. Whole-study context: TCR beta CDR3s were sequenced after roughly 10-day antigen culture of PBMCs.

In germline, CDR1 is DFQATT, CDR2 SNEGSKA (reference sequence). There are 13 residues in the CDR3. V shed 3 bases and J shed 0 bases, with 8 bases lying between them. Study-wide results and limits: In around two thirds of donors, memory CD4+ clonotypes crossrecognized SARS-CoV-2 and at least one common cold coronavirus spike. SARS-CoV-2-driven expansion was significantly weaker in crossreactive than monoreactive clones.

Concerning this clone itself: The target antigen is unknown.

Profiled with immunoSEQ multiplex PCR; TCRdb holds only in-frame clones, not every one. The data hold fewer than 20,000 clones, with 60% to 80% observed a single time. Before the COVID-19 pandemic, during about 2011-2019, CD4+ T cells were taken from unexposed donors. CD4+ T cells were isolated from the cells after nine to eleven days of culture. Unexposed-donor CD4+ T cells were probed with SARS-CoV-2 S/N and four cold-coronavirus spikes, cells permitting. The sample consisted of CD4+ T cells from PBMCs, cultured in vitro. The receptor was derived from a human donor in good health. This rearrangement joins TRBV20-1 to TRBJ1-2; D not certain. CDR3 nucleotides: TGCAGTGCTAGTCCACCTACTAACTATGGCTACACCTTC. Translating it yields CSASPPTNYGYTF.